A single TCR beta chain is shown here with its context. Indicated treatment: around 19 received Ad26.COV2.S at low or high dose, single or two shots; 5 received placebo; per-sample allocation not given. Sampling happened 63 days after the first vaccine or placebo injection. An adult of 18-55 years in Boston served as donor. This specimen comes from a study of Ad26.COV2.S vaccination and SARS-CoV-2 variants. The CDR3 contains 15 residues. Per the germline V gene, CDR1 is LNHNV and CDR2 is YYDKDF (reference sequence). Trimming shortened V by 1 base and J by 2 bases, and 10 bases separated the two germline ends. TCRdb's table, derived via immunoSEQ multiplex PCR, lists solely in-frame clones and lacks some. The sample includes about 680,000 clones, more than 80% of them seen just once.

This specimen consisted of peripheral blood, obtained in a trial of Ad26.COV2.S vaccine versus placebo. The J gene is TRBJ2-3, the V gene TRBV15; D might be TRBD2 (5 bases). This sequence originates from a person between 18 and 65 years old who received the Ad26.COV2.S COVID-19 vaccine or a placebo. As DNA, the CDR3 is TGTGCCACCAGCAGAGCAGCGGATAACACAGATACGCAGTATTTT. Its translation: CATSRAADNTDTQYF.